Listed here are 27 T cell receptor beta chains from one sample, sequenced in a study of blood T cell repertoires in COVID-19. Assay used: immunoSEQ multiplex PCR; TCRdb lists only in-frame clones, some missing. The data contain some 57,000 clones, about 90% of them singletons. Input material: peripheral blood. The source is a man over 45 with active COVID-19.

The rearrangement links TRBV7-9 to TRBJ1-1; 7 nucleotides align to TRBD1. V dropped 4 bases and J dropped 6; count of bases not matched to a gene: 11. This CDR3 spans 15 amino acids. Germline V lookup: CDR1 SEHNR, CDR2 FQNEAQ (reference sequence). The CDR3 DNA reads TGTGCCAGCAGCTCGAGGGACAGTTCCATCCCTGAAGCTTTCTTT. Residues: CASSSRDSSIPEAFF.

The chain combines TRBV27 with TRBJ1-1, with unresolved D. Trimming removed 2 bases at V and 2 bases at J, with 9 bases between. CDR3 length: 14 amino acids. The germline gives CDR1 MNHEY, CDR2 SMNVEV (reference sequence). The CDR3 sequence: CASSLTASNTEAFF. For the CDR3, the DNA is TGTGCCAGCAGTTTAACAGCTTCCAACACTGAAGCTTTCTTT.

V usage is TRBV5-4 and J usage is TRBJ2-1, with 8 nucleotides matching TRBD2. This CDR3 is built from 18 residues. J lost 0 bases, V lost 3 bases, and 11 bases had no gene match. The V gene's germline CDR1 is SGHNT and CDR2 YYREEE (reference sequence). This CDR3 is CASSSPGGSGSSYNEQFF. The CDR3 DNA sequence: TGTGCCAGCAGCTCACCTGGGGGCAGCGGGAGCTCCTACAATGAGCAGTTCTTC.

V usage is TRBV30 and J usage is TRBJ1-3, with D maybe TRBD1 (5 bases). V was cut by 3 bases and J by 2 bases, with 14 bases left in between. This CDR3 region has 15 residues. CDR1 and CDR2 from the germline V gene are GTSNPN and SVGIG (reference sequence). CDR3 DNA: TGTGCCTGGAGCTTTCCAGAGACAGCTGGAAACACCATATATTTT. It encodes CAWSFPETAGNTIYF.

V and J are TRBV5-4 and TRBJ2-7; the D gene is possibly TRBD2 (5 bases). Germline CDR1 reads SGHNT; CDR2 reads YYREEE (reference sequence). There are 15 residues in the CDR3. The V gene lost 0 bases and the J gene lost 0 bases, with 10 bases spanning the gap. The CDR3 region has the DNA TGTGCCAGCAGCTTGGGGGCGGAGGCCTCCTACGAGCAGTACTTC. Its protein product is CASSLGAEASYEQYF. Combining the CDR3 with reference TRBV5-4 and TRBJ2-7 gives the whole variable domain ETGVTQSPTHLIKTRGQQVTLRCSSQSGHNTVSWYQQALGQGPQFIFQYYREEENGRGNFPPRFSGLQFPNYSSELNVNALELDDSALYLCASSLGAEASYEQYFGPGTRLTVT.

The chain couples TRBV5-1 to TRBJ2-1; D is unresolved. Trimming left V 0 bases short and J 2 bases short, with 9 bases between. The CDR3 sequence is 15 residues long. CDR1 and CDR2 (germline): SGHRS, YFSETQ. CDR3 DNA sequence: TGCGCCAGCAGCTTGGCGGAGCCACCCTACAATGAGCAGTTCTTC. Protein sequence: CASSLAEPPYNEQFF.

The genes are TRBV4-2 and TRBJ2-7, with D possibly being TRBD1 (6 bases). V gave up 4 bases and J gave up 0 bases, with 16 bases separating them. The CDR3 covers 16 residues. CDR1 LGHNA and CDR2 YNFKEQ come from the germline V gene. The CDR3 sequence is CASSLVGHLSSYEQYF. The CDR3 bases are TGTGCCAGCAGCCTCGTGGGACACCTAAGCTCCTACGAGCAGTACTTC.

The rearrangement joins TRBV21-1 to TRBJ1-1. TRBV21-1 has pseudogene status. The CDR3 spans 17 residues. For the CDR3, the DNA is TGTGCCAGCAACATTTCAGGAGGTCTATACCTGAACACTGAAGCTTTCTTT. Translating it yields CASNISGGLYLNTEAFF.

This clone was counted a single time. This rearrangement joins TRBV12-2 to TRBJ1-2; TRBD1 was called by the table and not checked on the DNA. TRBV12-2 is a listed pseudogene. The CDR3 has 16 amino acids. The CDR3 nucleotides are TGTGCAAGTCGCTTACCCGACAGGGTTTTCAACTATGGCTACACCTTC. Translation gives CASRLPDRVFNYGYTF.

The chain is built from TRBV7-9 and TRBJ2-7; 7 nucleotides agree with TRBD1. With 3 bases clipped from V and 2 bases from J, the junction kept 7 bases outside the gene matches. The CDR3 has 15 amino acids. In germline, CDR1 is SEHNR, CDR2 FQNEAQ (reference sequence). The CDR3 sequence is CASSLTQGKPYEQYF. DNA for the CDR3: TGTGCCAGCAGCTTGACACAGGGGAAACCCTACGAGCAGTACTTC. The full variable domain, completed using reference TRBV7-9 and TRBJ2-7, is DTGVSQNPRHKITKRGQNVTFRCDPISEHNRLYWYRQTLGQGPEFLTYFQNEAQLEKSRLLSDRFSAERPKGSFSTLEIQRTEQGDSAMYLCASSLTQGKPYEQYFGPGTRLTVT.

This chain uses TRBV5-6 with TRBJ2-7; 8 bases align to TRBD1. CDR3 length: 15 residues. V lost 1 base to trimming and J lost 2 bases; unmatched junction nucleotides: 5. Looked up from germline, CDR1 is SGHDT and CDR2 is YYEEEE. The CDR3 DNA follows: TGTGCCAGCAGCTTGCTGGACAGGGAAGCCTACGAGCAGTACTTC. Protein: CASSLLDREAYEQYF.

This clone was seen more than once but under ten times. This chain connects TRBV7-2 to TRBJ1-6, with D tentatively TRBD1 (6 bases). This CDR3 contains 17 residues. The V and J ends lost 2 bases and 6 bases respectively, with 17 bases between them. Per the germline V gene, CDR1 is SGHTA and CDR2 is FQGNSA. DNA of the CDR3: TGTGCCAGCAGCTTACTGGGACCCTCAGGGGCTAATTCACCCCTCCACTTT. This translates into CASSLLGPSGANSPLHF. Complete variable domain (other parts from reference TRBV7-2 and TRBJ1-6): GAGVSQSPSNKVTEKGKDVELRCDPISGHTALYWYRQSLGQGLEFLIYFQGNSAPDKSGLPSDRFSAERTGGSVSTLTIQRTQQEDSAVYLCASSLLGPSGANSPLHFGNGTRLTVT.

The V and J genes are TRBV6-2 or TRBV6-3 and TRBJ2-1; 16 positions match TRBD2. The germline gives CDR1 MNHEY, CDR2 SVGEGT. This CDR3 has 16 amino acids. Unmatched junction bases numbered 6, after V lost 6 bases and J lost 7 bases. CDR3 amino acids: CASSRGTSGRGNEQFF. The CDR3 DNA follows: TGTGCCAGCAGCCGAGGGACTAGCGGGAGGGGGAATGAGCAGTTCTTC.

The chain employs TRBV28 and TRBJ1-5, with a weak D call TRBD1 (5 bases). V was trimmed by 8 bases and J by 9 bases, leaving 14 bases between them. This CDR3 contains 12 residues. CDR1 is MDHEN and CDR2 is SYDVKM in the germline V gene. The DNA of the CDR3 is TGTGCCAGCGTTCAGGGTGACCGGCCCCAGCATTTT. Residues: CASVQGDRPQHF.

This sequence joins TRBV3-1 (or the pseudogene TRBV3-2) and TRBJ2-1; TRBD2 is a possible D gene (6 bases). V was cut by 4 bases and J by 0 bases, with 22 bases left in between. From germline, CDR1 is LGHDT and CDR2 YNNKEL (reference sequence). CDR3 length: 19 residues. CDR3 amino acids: CASSPLTRGATPSYNEQFF. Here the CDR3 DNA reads TGTGCCAGCAGCCCACTTACTCGCGGGGCAACCCCCTCCTACAATGAGCAGTTCTTC.

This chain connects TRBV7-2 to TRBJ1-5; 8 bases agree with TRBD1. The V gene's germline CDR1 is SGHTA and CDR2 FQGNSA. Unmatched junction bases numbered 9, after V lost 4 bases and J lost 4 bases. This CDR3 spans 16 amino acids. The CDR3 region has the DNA TGTGCCAGCAGCTCATTCGGGACAGGACGTAATCAGCCCCAGCATTTT. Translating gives CASSSFGTGRNQPQHF.

CDR3 residues: CASSTLAGGYQFF. In nucleotides, the CDR3 is TGTGCCAGCAGCACACTAGCGGGGGGGTATCAGTTCTTC. The gene calls are TRBV2 and TRBJ2-1; 13 bases align to TRBD2. CDR3 length: 13 residues. CDR1 is SNHLY, CDR2 FYNNEI, per germline. With V trimmed by 6 bases and J by 13 bases, 6 bases remained unmatched.

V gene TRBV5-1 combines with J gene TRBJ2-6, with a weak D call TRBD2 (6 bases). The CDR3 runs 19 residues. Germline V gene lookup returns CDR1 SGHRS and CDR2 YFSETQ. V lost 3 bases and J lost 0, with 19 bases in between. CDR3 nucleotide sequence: TGCGCCAGCAGCTGGGACTCTCCAGGCGCCAGCTCTGGGGCCAACGTCCTGACTTTC. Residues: CASSWDSPGASSGANVLTF. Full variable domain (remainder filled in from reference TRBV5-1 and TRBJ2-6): KAGVTQTPRYLIKTRGQQVTLSCSPISGHRSVSWYQQTPGQGLQFLFEYFSETQRNKGNFPGRFSGRQFSNSRSEMNVSTLELGDSALYLCASSWDSPGASSGANVLTFGAGSRLTVL.

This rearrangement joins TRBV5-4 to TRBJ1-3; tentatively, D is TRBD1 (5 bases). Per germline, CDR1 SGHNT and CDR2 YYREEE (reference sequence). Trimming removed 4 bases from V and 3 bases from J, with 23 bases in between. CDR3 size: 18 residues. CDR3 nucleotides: TGTGCCAGCAGCGTGGCAGCATCAGGGATAATGGGTGGAAACACCATATATTTT. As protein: CASSVAASGIMGGNTIYF. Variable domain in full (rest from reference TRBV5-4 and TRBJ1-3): ETGVTQSPTHLIKTRGQQVTLRCSSQSGHNTVSWYQQALGQGPQFIFQYYREEENGRGNFPPRFSGLQFPNYSSELNVNALELDDSALYLCASSVAASGIMGGNTIYFGEGSWLTVV.

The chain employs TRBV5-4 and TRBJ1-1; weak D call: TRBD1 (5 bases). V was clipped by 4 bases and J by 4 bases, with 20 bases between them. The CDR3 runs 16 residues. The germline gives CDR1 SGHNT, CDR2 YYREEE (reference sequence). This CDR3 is CASSPTPPGSGTEAFF. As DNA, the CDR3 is TGTGCCAGCAGCCCTACCCCCCCAGGGTCAGGCACTGAAGCTTTCTTT.

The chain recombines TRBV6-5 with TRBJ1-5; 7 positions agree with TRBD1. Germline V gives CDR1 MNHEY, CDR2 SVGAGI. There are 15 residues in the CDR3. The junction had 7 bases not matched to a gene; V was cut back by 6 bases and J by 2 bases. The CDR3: CASSRQGLGNQPQHF. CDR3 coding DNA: TGTGCCAGCAGCCGACAGGGTTTGGGCAATCAGCCCCAGCATTTT.

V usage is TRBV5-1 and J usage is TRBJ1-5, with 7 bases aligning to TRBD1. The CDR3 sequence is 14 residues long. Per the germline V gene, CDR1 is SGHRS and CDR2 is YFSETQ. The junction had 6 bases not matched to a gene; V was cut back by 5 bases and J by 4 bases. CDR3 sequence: CASSPGTANQPQHF. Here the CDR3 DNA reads TGCGCCAGCAGTCCCGGGACAGCTAATCAGCCCCAGCATTTT.

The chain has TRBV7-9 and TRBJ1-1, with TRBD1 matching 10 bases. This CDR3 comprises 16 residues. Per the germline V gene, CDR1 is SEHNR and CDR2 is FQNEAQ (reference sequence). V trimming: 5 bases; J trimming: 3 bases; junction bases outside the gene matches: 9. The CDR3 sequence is CASSKIGQGVDTEAFF. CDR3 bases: TGTGCCAGCAGCAAGATCGGACAGGGGGTAGACACTGAAGCTTTCTTT.

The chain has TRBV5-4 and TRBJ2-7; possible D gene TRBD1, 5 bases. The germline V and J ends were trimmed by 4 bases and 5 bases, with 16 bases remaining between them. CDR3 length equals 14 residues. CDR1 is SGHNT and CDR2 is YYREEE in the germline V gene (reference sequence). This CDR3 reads CASSPGQGKDEQYF. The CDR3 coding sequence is TGTGCCAGCAGCCCCGGACAAGGTAAAGACGAGCAGTACTTC.

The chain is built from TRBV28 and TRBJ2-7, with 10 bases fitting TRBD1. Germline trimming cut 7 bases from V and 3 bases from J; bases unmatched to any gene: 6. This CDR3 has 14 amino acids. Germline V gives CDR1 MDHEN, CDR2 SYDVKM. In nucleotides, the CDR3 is TGTGCCAGCAAATACGGGACAGGGGTCTACGAGCAGTACTTC. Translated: CASKYGTGVYEQYF.

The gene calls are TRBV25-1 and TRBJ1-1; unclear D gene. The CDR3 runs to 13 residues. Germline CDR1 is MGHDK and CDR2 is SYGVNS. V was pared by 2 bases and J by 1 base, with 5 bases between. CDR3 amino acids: CASSETKNTEAFF. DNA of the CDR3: TGTGCCAGCAGTGAAACAAAGAACACTGAAGCTTTCTTT.

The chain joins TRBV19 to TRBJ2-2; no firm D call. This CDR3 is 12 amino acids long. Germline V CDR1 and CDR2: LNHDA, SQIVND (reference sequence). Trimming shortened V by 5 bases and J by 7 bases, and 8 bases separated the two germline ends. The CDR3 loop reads CASSVVGGELFF. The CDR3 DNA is TGTGCCAGTAGTGTAGTCGGCGGGGAGCTGTTTTTT.